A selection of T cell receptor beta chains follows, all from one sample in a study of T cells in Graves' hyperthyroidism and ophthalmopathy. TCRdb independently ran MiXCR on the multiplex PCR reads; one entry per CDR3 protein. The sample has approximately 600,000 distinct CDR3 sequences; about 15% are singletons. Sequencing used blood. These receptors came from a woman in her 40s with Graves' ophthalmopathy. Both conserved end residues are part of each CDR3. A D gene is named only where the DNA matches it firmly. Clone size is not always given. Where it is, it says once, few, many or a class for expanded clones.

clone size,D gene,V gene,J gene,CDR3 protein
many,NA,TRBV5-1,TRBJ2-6,CASSFPGNSGANVLTF
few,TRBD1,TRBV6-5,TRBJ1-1,CASSSVDRATEAFF
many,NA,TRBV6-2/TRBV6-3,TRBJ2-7,CASSLPHEQYF
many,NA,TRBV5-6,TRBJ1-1,CASSLKGVNTEAFF
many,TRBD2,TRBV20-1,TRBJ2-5,CSASGLPLAGEETQYF
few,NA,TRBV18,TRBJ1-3,CASSPPGSGNTIYF
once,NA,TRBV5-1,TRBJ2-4,CASSQGGVGQNIQYF
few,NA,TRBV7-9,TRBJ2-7,CASSLATRRHEQYF
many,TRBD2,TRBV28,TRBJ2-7,CASSLLGLEAYEQYF
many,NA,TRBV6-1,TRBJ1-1,CASTPTGVSNTEAFF
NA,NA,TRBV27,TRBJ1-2,CASSPGLWDGYTF
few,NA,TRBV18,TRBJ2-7,CASSPSAGPGYF
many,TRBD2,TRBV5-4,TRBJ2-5,CASTLRGGGETQYF
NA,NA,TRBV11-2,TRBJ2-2,CASSTVGGWNTGELFF
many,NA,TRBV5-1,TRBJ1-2,CASSSTSDRRYGYTF
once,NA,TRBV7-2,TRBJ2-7,CASSPRGGQPIEQYF
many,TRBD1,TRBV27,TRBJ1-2,CASSSLTGENYGYTF